This is a list of T cell receptor beta chains from one sample in a study of T cell changes during pregnancy in multiple sclerosis. Clones were sequenced by immunoSEQ multiplex PCR, and TCRdb holds only the in-frame ones, with some missing. Among 60,000 to 75,000 clones listed, 92% were seen once. The sequencing used peripheral blood, collected in the second trimester of pregnancy. The origin of the receptors is a female donor in good health, enrolled as a control in a pregnancy study. Both conserved end residues are part of each CDR3. D genes are given only for firm matches. For some rows the clone size is stated as once, few or many, or as a class when expanded; others skip it.

CDR3aa: CASSATPGMRDTQYF
CDR3nt: TGTGCCAGCAGCGCTACCCCGGGAATGAGAGATACGCAGTATTTT
j_gene: TRBJ2-3
v_gene: TRBV7-9
abundance: .
d_gene: .

CDR3aa: CASILSGSLALNQPQHF
CDR3nt: TGTGCCAGCATCCTCTCGGGGTCTTTGGCCCTAAATCAGCCCCAGCATTTT
j_gene: TRBJ1-5
v_gene: TRBV28
abundance: .
d_gene: .

CDR3aa: CASSMSGVYTEAFF
CDR3nt: TGTGCCAGTAGTATGTCAGGGGTGTACACTGAAGCTTTCTTT
j_gene: TRBJ1-1
v_gene: TRBV19
abundance: few
d_gene: .

CDR3aa: CASSLWGQGNTEAFF
CDR3nt: TGTGCCAGCAGTTTATGGGGACAGGGGAACACTGAAGCTTTCTTT
j_gene: TRBJ1-1
v_gene: TRBV28
abundance: .
d_gene: TRBD1

CDR3aa: CASSPMNQPQHF
CDR3nt: TGTGCCAGCAGCCCCATGAATCAGCCCCAGCATTTT
j_gene: TRBJ1-5
v_gene: TRBV7-9
abundance: .
d_gene: .

CDR3aa: CAWSVDLGGEAFF
CDR3nt: TGTGCCTGGAGTGTAGATTTGGGGGGTGAAGCTTTCTTT
j_gene: TRBJ1-1
v_gene: TRBV30
abundance: once
d_gene: .

CDR3aa: CASSADRGETQYF
CDR3nt: TGTGCCAGCAGCGCGGACCGAGGGGAGACCCAGTACTTC
j_gene: TRBJ2-5
v_gene: TRBV5-4
abundance: .
d_gene: .

CDR3aa: CASRAAQGADTQYF
CDR3nt: TGTGCCAGCAGGGCCGCCCAGGGCGCAGATACGCAGTATTTT
j_gene: TRBJ2-3
v_gene: TRBV6-5
abundance: few
d_gene: .

CDR3aa: CASSYPETAKETQYF
CDR3nt: TGTGCCAGCAGTTACCCTGAGACTGCGAAAGAGACCCAGTACTTC
j_gene: TRBJ2-5
v_gene: TRBV6-6
abundance: .
d_gene: .

CDR3aa: CASKGAQNIQYF
CDR3nt: TGTGCCAGCAAGGGGGCCCAAAACATTCAGTACTTC
j_gene: TRBJ2-4
v_gene: TRBV28
abundance: .
d_gene: TRBD1

CDR3aa: CASSRLPPNEKLFF
CDR3nt: TGTGCCAGCTCGAGACTGCCGCCTAATGAAAAACTGTTTTTT
j_gene: TRBJ1-4
v_gene: TRBV18
abundance: .
d_gene: .

CDR3aa: CASSVETGGPGGTQYF
CDR3nt: TGTGCCAGCAGCGTAGAAACGGGAGGGCCGGGTGGGACCCAGTACTTC
j_gene: TRBJ2-5
v_gene: TRBV9
abundance: once
d_gene: TRBD2

CDR3aa: CASSLGGPYEQYF
CDR3nt: TGTGCCAGCAGCTTAGGCGGTCCCTACGAGCAGTACTTC
j_gene: TRBJ2-7
v_gene: TRBV7-6
abundance: .
d_gene: .

CDR3aa: CASKGTGYGYTF
CDR3nt: TGTGCCAGCAAAGGGACAGGCTATGGCTACACCTTC
j_gene: TRBJ1-2
v_gene: TRBV28
abundance: .
d_gene: TRBD1

CDR3aa: CASWPGQGIYEQYF
CDR3nt: TGCGCCAGCTGGCCGGGACAGGGAATCTACGAGCAGTACTTC
j_gene: TRBJ2-7
v_gene: TRBV5-1
abundance: .
d_gene: TRBD1

CDR3aa: CASSLMAGPDADTQYF
CDR3nt: TGTGCCAGCAGCTTAATGGCGGGACCTGACGCGGATACGCAGTATTTT
j_gene: TRBJ2-3
v_gene: TRBV7-9
abundance: .
d_gene: .

CDR3aa: CASHTTGSGEQYF
CDR3nt: TGTGCCAGCCATACCACAGGGTCTGGGGAGCAGTACTTC
j_gene: TRBJ2-7
v_gene: TRBV27
abundance: few
d_gene: .

CDR3aa: CASTNSGTGDEKLFF
CDR3nt: TGTGCCAGCACGAATTCCGGGACAGGGGATGAAAAACTGTTTTTT
j_gene: TRBJ1-4
v_gene: TRBV28
abundance: .
d_gene: TRBD1

CDR3aa: CASNALGGFSLAGYYEQYF
CDR3nt: TGTGCCAGCAACGCCCTAGGGGGCTTTAGTCTTGCGGGCTACTACGAGCAGTACTTC
j_gene: TRBJ2-7
v_gene: TRBV5-6
abundance: .
d_gene: TRBD1

CDR3aa: CASSQCPHSLAAYNEQFF
CDR3nt: TGCGCCAGCAGTCAATGCCCTCATTCCCTGGCTGCCTACAATGAGCAGTTCTTC
j_gene: TRBJ2-1
v_gene: TRBV23-1
abundance: .
d_gene: .

CDR3aa: CASSYLGLTNTEAFF
CDR3nt: TGTGCCAGCAGTTACTTGGGGCTCACGAACACTGAAGCTTTCTTT
j_gene: TRBJ1-1
v_gene: TRBV6-5
abundance: once
d_gene: .

CDR3aa: CASSLRGTLGNTIYF
CDR3nt: TGTGCCAGCAGCCTGCGGGGGACATTGGGAAACACCATATATTTT
j_gene: TRBJ1-3
v_gene: TRBV11-2
abundance: .
d_gene: .

CDR3aa: CASSFGAELFF
CDR3nt: TGTGCCAGCAGCTTTGGGGCCGAGCTGTTTTTT
j_gene: TRBJ2-2
v_gene: TRBV7-3
abundance: .
d_gene: .

CDR3aa: CASSLLAGATYEQYF
CDR3nt: TGTGCCAGCAGCTTGCTAGCGGGGGCAACCTACGAGCAGTACTTC
j_gene: TRBJ2-7
v_gene: TRBV5-6
abundance: .
d_gene: TRBD2

CDR3aa: CASSLGAVNTEAFF
CDR3nt: TGTGCCAGCAGTTTGGGGGCAGTGAACACTGAAGCTTTCTTT
j_gene: TRBJ1-1
v_gene: TRBV28
abundance: once
d_gene: .

CDR3aa: CSVGGAGGGYGYTF
CDR3nt: TGCAGCGTTGGAGGTGCAGGGGGAGGATATGGCTACACCTTC
j_gene: TRBJ1-2
v_gene: TRBV29-1
abundance: .
d_gene: TRBD1

CDR3aa: CSVAGYGGQGGYNEQFF
CDR3nt: TGCAGCGTTGCCGGATACGGGGGACAGGGGGGCTACAATGAGCAGTTCTTC
j_gene: TRBJ2-1
v_gene: TRBV29-1
abundance: .
d_gene: TRBD1

CDR3aa: CASSVTGGFTEAFF
CDR3nt: TGTGCCAGCAGCGTGACAGGGGGCTTCACTGAAGCTTTCTTT
j_gene: TRBJ1-1
v_gene: TRBV9
abundance: once
d_gene: TRBD1

CDR3aa: CASSSLQDRTEAFF
CDR3nt: TGCGCCAGCAGTTCTCTACAGGATCGGACTGAAGCTTTCTTT
j_gene: TRBJ1-1
v_gene: TRBV10-1
abundance: few
d_gene: .

CDR3aa: CASSLQWTSGTSYEQYF
CDR3nt: TGTGCCAGCAGCCTTCAATGGACTAGCGGAACCTCCTACGAGCAGTACTTC
j_gene: TRBJ2-7
v_gene: TRBV5-8
abundance: .
d_gene: TRBD2

CDR3aa: CASSLVGALAGGPYEQYF
CDR3nt: TGTGCCAGCAGCTTAGTGGGGGCTCTAGCGGGAGGGCCGTACGAGCAGTACTTC
j_gene: TRBJ2-7
v_gene: TRBV7-2
abundance: .
d_gene: TRBD2

CDR3aa: CATSRGGDSPWSYEQYF
CDR3nt: TGTGCCACCAGCAGAGGAGGAGACTCTCCCTGGTCCTACGAGCAGTACTTC
j_gene: TRBJ2-7
v_gene: TRBV15
abundance: .
d_gene: .